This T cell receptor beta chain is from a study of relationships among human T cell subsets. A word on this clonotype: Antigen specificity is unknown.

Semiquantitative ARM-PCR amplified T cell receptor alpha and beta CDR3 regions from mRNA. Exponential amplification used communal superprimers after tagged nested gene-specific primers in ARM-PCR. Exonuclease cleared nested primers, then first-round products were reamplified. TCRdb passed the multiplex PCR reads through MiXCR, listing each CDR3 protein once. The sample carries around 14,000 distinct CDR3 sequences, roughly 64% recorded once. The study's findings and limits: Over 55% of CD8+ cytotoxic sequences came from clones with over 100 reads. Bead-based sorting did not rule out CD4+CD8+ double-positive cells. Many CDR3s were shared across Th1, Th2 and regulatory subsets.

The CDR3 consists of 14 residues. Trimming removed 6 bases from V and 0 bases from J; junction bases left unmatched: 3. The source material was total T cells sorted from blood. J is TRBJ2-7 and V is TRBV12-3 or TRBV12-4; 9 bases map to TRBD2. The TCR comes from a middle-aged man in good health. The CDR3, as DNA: TGTGCCAGCAGCCTTAGCGGGGGCTCCTACGAGCAGTACTTC. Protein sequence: CASSLSGGSYEQYF.